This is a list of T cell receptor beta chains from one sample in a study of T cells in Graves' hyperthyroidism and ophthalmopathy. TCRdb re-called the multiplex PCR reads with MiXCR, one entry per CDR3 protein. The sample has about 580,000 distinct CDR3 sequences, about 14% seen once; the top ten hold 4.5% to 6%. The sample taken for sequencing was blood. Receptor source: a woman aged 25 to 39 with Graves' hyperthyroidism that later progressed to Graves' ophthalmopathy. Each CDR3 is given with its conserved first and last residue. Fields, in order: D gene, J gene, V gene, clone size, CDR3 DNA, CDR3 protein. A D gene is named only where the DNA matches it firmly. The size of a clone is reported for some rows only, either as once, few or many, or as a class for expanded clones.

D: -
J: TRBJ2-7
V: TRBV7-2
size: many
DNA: TGTGCCAGCAGCTTAGTTGCGGCAGAGGCCTACGAGCAGTACTTC
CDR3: CASSLVAAEAYEQYF

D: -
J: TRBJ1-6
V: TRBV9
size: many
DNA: TGTGCCAGCAGCGTGGAGTATAGCTCCTATAATTCACCCCTCCACTTT
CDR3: CASSVEYSSYNSPLHF

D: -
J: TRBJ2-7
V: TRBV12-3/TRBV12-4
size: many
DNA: TGTGCCAGCAGTTTTGGGCCGAAGCAGTACTTC
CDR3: CASSFGPKQYF

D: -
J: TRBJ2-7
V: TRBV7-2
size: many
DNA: TGTGCCAGCAGCTCTGTCGATTTGACCTACGAGCAGTACTTC
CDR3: CASSSVDLTYEQYF

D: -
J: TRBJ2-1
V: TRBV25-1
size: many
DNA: TGTGCCAGCAGTAACAGCAATGAGCAGTTCTTC
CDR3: CASSNSNEQFF

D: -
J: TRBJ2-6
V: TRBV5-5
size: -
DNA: TGTGCCAGCAGCTTGGATGCCCGGACAACCGGGGCCAACGTCCTGACTTTC
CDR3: CASSLDARTTGANVLTF

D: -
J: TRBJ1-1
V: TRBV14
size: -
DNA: TGTGCCAGCAGCCCTGACGGGGGCACGGGAGCTTTCTTT
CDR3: CASSPDGGTGAFF

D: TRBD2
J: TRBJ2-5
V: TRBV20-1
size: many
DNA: TGCAGTGCTCAAAAGGGACATCAACTAGCGGCGTACCAAGAGACCCAGTACTTC
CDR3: CSAQKGHQLAAYQETQYF

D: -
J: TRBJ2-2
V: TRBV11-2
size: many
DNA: TGTGCCAGCAGCCCCCTCAGAGGAACCGGGGAGCTGTTTTTT
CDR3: CASSPLRGTGELFF

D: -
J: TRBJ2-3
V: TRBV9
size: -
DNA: TGTGCCAGCAGCGTAGACCCATTGGGGATTCCCGAGACGAAGTATTTT
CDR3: CASSVDPLGIPETKYF

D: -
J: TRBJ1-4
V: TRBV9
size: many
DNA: TGTGCCAGTGGTACTAATGAAAAACTGTTTTTT
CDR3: CASGTNEKLFF

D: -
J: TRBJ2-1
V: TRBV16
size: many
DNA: TGTGCCAGCAGCCAATATACGGAGCAGTTCTTC
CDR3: CASSQYTEQFF

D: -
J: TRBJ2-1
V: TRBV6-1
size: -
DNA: TGTGCCAGCAGCCGAGACAAATCCTACAATGAGCAGTTCTTC
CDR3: CASSRDKSYNEQFF

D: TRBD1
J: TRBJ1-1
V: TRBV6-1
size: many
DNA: TGTGCCAGCAGACCCCGGACAGGGGGCACTGAAGCTTTCTTT
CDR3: CASRPRTGGTEAFF

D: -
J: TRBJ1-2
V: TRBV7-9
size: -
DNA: TGTGCCAGCAGTACCCCGGGACACCACACCTTC
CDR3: CASSTPGHHTF

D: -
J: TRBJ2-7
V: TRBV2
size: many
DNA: TGTGCCAGCAGTGCGGGACTTGGCTACGAGCAGTACTTC
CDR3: CASSAGLGYEQYF

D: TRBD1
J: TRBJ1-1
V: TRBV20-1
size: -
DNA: TGCAGTGCTATACAGGGGTTCTTTCCTGAAGCTTTCTTT
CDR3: CSAIQGFFPEAFF

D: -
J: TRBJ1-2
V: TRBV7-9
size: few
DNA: TGTGCCAGCAGCTTAACAGGTTACTCCTATGGCTACACCTTC
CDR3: CASSLTGYSYGYTF

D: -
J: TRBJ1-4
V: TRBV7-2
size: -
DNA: TGTGCCAGCAGCGGTAGCGCTAATGAAAAACTGTTTTTT
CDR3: CASSGSANEKLFF

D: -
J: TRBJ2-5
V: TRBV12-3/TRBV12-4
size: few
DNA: TGTGCCAGCAGCTACCTCGACGGGACCAAGACCCAGTACTTC
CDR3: CASSYLDGTKTQYF

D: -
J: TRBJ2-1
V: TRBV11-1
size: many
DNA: TGTGCCAGCAGCTTAGTGCCAGCGGCCCCCTCCTACAATGAGCAGTTCTTC
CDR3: CASSLVPAAPSYNEQFF

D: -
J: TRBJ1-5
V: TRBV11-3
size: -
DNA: TGTGCCAGCAGCCAGGGTATCCATCAGCCCCAGCATTTT
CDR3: CASSQGIHQPQHF

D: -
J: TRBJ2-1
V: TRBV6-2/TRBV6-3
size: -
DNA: TGTGCCAGCAGGGGCCTGAACGGAAATGAGCAGTTCTTC
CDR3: CASRGLNGNEQFF

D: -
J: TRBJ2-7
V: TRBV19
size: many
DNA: TGTGCCAGTAGTAAGGGGGGTTTCACCTACGAGCAGTACTTC
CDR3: CASSKGGFTYEQYF

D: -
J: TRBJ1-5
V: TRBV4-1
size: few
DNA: TGCGCCAGCAGCCAAGAAGGGAGGGCAGCCCCCCAGCATTTT
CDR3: CASSQEGRAAPQHF

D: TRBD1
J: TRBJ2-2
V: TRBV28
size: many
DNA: TGTGCCAGCATTGCGGGACAGGGGTTCCCCGGGGAGCTGTTTTTT
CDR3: CASIAGQGFPGELFF

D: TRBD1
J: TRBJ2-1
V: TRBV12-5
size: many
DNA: TGTGCTAGTGGTTTGGGACAGGGGAGGAATGAGCAGTTCTTC
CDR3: CASGLGQGRNEQFF

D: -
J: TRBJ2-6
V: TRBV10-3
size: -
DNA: TGTGCCACCCGTAATGAGGGCAGCTCTGGGGCCAACGTCCTGACTTTC
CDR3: CATRNEGSSGANVLTF

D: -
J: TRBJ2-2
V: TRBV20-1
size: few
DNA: TGCAGTGCTAGAGGGCGGCCAGGTGGGGAGCTGTTTTTT
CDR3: CSARGRPGGELFF

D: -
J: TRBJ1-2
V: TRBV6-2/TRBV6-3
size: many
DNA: TGTGCCAGCAGTTGGCTATCTCCGGGACCCTATGGCTACACCTTC
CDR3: CASSWLSPGPYGYTF

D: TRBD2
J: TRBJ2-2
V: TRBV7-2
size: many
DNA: TGTGCCAGCAGCTTATTCGGAGCGGGGGAATCGAACACCGGGGAGCTGTTTTTT
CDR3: CASSLFGAGESNTGELFF

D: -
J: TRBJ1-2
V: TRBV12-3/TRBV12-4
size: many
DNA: TGTGCCAGCTCATCCTCAGGGCTGGTAGGCTACACCTTC
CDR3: CASSSSGLVGYTF

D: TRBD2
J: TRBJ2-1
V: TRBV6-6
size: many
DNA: TGTGCCAGCAGTTACTCCCGACTAGCGGGTAACAATGAGCAGTTCTTC
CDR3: CASSYSRLAGNNEQFF

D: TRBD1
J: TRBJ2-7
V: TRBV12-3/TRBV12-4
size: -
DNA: TGTGCCAGCCCACCACCGGGTTCGGGACAGGGGACCTACGAGCAGTACTTC
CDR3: CASPPPGSGQGTYEQYF

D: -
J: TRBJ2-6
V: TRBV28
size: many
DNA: TGTGCCAGCAGTTTTCTTACAGGGCCCCCCTCTGGGGCCAACGTCCTGACTTTC
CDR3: CASSFLTGPPSGANVLTF

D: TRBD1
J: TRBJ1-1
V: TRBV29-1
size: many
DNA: TGCAGCGTTGAAGGGGACAGTGAAGCTTTCTTT
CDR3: CSVEGDSEAFF

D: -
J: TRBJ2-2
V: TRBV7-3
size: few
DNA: TGTGCCAGCAGCTTAGAAAGCACCGGGGAGCTGTTTTTT
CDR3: CASSLESTGELFF

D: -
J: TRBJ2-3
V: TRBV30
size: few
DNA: TGTGCCTGGAGTACACAGGGAACCCCTTATACGCAGTATTTT
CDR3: CAWSTQGTPYTQYF

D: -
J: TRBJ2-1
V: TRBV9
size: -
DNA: TGCGCCAGCAGCTTGGTATCCAGCTCCAATGAGCAGTTCTTC
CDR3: CASSLVSSSNEQFF

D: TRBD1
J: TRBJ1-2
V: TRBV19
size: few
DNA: TGTGCCAGTAGTATCGACCAACAGGGGGCGTATGGCTACACCTTC
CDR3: CASSIDQQGAYGYTF